Below, one T cell receptor (beta chain) is given with its context. The data belong to a study of cytomegalovirus exposure and HLA in healthy donors. The J segment lost 4 bases and the V segment lost 7 bases, leaving 9 bases of the junction unmatched. CDR1 and CDR2 from the germline V gene are SNHLY and FYNNEI. CDR3 length: 15 residues. This PCR relied on a set of 60 Vbeta primers and 13 Jbeta primers. The table came from immunoSEQ multiplex PCR; TCRdb's copy has only in-frame clones and leaves some out. The table records about 270,000 clones, 75% to 90% of them present only once. Input material: PBMCs. The sequence derives from a middle-aged man in good health and CMV-seropositive. This chain joins TRBV2 and TRBJ1-2, with 10 bases aligning to TRBD1. The CDR3 loop is CASIRQGASSYGYTF. CDR3 sequence (DNA): TGTGCCAGCATTCGACAGGGGGCGAGTAGCTATGGCTACACCTTC.